These T cell receptor beta chains were read from a single sample in a study of shared clonotypes between healthy human individuals. The protocol was immunoSEQ multiplex PCR, while the TCRdb copy is restricted to in-frame clones and leaves out a portion. This sample has about 750,000 clones, with nearly 95% found just once. The sequenced material came from naive CD8+ T cells sorted from blood. These receptors all stem from a young man in good health. The CDR3 runs from the conserved cysteine through the conserved F or W. Fields, in order: J gene, clone size, CDR3 length, D gene, V gene, CDR3 protein, CDR3 DNA. A D gene is named only where the DNA matches it firmly. The size field is filled for only some rows; it gives once, few, many or a size class.

j_gene: TRBJ2-3
abundance: -
len: 13
d_gene: -
v_gene: TRBV15
CDR3aa: CATREAGTDTQYF
CDR3nt: TGTGCCACCAGGGAGGCGGGCACAGATACGCAGTATTTT

j_gene: TRBJ1-3
abundance: -
len: 12
d_gene: TRBD1
v_gene: TRBV29-1
CDR3aa: CSVTGAGNTIYF
CDR3nt: TGCAGCGTGACAGGGGCTGGAAACACCATATATTTT

j_gene: TRBJ1-5
abundance: -
len: 14
d_gene: TRBD1
v_gene: TRBV27
CDR3aa: CASSLGTGKRPQHF
CDR3nt: TGTGCCAGCAGTCTGGGGACAGGGAAACGGCCCCAGCATTTT

j_gene: TRBJ1-4
abundance: -
len: 14
d_gene: TRBD1
v_gene: TRBV29-1
CDR3aa: CSVGGDRDGEKLFF
CDR3nt: TGCAGCGTTGGGGGGGACAGGGATGGTGAAAAACTGTTTTTT

j_gene: TRBJ2-5
abundance: -
len: 18
d_gene: TRBD2
v_gene: TRBV28
CDR3aa: CASSLLGLAVSTQETQYF
CDR3nt: TGTGCCAGCAGTTTATTGGGCCTAGCGGTATCCACCCAAGAGACCCAGTACTTC

j_gene: TRBJ2-7
abundance: -
len: 15
d_gene: -
v_gene: TRBV19
CDR3aa: CASSMGNSASYEQYF
CDR3nt: TGTGCCAGTAGTATGGGGAACAGTGCTTCCTACGAGCAGTACTTC

j_gene: TRBJ1-1
abundance: -
len: 15
d_gene: -
v_gene: TRBV7-6
CDR3aa: CASSLGGALNTEAFF
CDR3nt: TGTGCCAGCAGCTTAGGGGGGGCCTTGAACACTGAAGCTTTCTTT

j_gene: TRBJ2-7
abundance: -
len: 13
d_gene: -
v_gene: TRBV9
CDR3aa: CASSPTVGYEQYF
CDR3nt: TGTGCCAGCAGCCCCACAGTAGGATACGAGCAGTACTTC

j_gene: TRBJ2-1
abundance: -
len: 17
d_gene: TRBD1
v_gene: TRBV28
CDR3aa: CASTTGTGGFRYNEQFF
CDR3nt: TGTGCCAGCACCACCGGGACAGGGGGCTTTCGGTACAATGAGCAGTTCTTC

j_gene: TRBJ1-1
abundance: -
len: 14
d_gene: -
v_gene: TRBV11-3
CDR3aa: CASRAGGASTEAFF
CDR3nt: TGTGCCAGCAGGGCGGGGGGCGCGAGCACTGAAGCTTTCTTT

j_gene: TRBJ2-2
abundance: -
len: 15
d_gene: -
v_gene: TRBV28
CDR3aa: CASSFRGVGTGELFF
CDR3nt: TGTGCCAGCAGTTTTCGTGGGGTAGGCACCGGGGAGCTGTTTTTT

j_gene: TRBJ2-7
abundance: once
len: 14
d_gene: -
v_gene: TRBV6-1
CDR3aa: CASSESWGDYEQYF
CDR3nt: TGTGCCAGCAGTGAAAGTTGGGGGGACTACGAGCAGTACTTC

j_gene: TRBJ2-7
abundance: -
len: 15
d_gene: -
v_gene: TRBV10-1
CDR3aa: CASLTRGNACYEQYF
CDR3nt: TGCGCCAGCTTAACTCGGGGGAATGCCTGCTACGAGCAGTACTTC

j_gene: TRBJ2-7
abundance: -
len: 16
d_gene: -
v_gene: TRBV5-1
CDR3aa: CASSSRGLRGRYEQYF
CDR3nt: TGCGCCAGCAGCTCCAGGGGACTTCGGGGGCGATACGAGCAGTACTTC

j_gene: TRBJ2-6
abundance: -
len: 18
d_gene: -
v_gene: TRBV19
CDR3aa: CASTKLYSTDSGANVLTF
CDR3nt: TGTGCCAGTACCAAACTCTACTCGACGGACTCTGGGGCCAACGTCCTGACTTTC

j_gene: TRBJ2-2
abundance: -
len: 18
d_gene: TRBD1
v_gene: TRBV2
CDR3aa: CAIRIDGTGEVDTGELFF
CDR3nt: TGTGCCATCCGAATAGACGGGACAGGGGAGGTGGACACCGGGGAGCTGTTTTTT

j_gene: TRBJ1-1
abundance: -
len: 12
d_gene: TRBD1
v_gene: TRBV10-3
CDR3aa: CAIRPGQGEAFF
CDR3nt: TGTGCCATCAGGCCCGGACAGGGTGAAGCTTTCTTT

j_gene: TRBJ2-7
abundance: once
len: 16
d_gene: TRBD1
v_gene: TRBV4-1
CDR3aa: CASSQDVGTGSYEQYF
CDR3nt: TGCGCCAGCAGCCAGGATGTCGGGACAGGTTCCTACGAGCAGTACTTC

j_gene: TRBJ2-7
abundance: -
len: 12
d_gene: -
v_gene: TRBV13
CDR3aa: CASSFFGNEQYF
CDR3nt: TGTGCCAGCAGCTTTTTCGGGAACGAGCAGTACTTC

j_gene: TRBJ1-4
abundance: -
len: 15
d_gene: TRBD1
v_gene: TRBV11-2
CDR3aa: CASSRAGTEDEKLFF
CDR3nt: TGTGCCAGCAGCCGGGCCGGGACAGAAGATGAAAAACTGTTTTTT

j_gene: TRBJ1-2
abundance: -
len: 15
d_gene: -
v_gene: TRBV25-1
CDR3aa: CASSDRQEEVYGYTF
CDR3nt: TGTGCCAGCAGTGATAGACAGGAGGAAGTCTATGGCTACACCTTC

j_gene: TRBJ2-1
abundance: -
len: 20
d_gene: TRBD2
v_gene: TRBV6-1
CDR3aa: CASSVEGAGLAGGRYNEQFF
CDR3nt: TGTGCCAGCAGTGTAGAAGGCGCCGGGCTAGCGGGAGGAAGGTACAATGAGCAGTTCTTC

j_gene: TRBJ1-5
abundance: -
len: 14
d_gene: -
v_gene: TRBV2
CDR3aa: CASSESPQYQPQHF
CDR3nt: TGTGCCAGCAGTGAATCCCCGCAGTATCAGCCCCAGCATTTT

j_gene: TRBJ2-1
abundance: -
len: 17
d_gene: -
v_gene: TRBV5-4
CDR3aa: CASSALAPSSSYNEQFF
CDR3nt: TGTGCCAGCAGCGCCCTGGCGCCGTCGAGCTCCTACAATGAGCAGTTCTTC

j_gene: TRBJ1-1
abundance: once
len: 13
d_gene: -
v_gene: TRBV10-2
CDR3aa: CASSEMQFTEAFF
CDR3nt: TGCGCCAGCAGTGAAATGCAGTTCACTGAAGCTTTCTTT

j_gene: TRBJ2-1
abundance: once
len: 15
d_gene: -
v_gene: TRBV14
CDR3aa: CASSQARDLYNEQFF
CDR3nt: TGTGCCAGCAGCCAAGCGAGGGACCTCTACAATGAGCAGTTCTTC

j_gene: TRBJ1-3
abundance: -
len: 13
d_gene: -
v_gene: TRBV9
CDR3aa: CASSPPTGNTIYF
CDR3nt: TGTGCCAGCAGCCCCCCTACCGGAAACACCATATATTTT

j_gene: TRBJ2-3
abundance: -
len: 15
d_gene: TRBD1
v_gene: TRBV27
CDR3aa: CASTGTGVRADTQYF
CDR3nt: TGTGCCAGCACCGGGACAGGGGTAAGGGCAGATACGCAGTATTTT

j_gene: TRBJ2-3
abundance: -
len: 15
d_gene: TRBD2
v_gene: TRBV29-1
CDR3aa: CSVDGLAGGTDTQYF
CDR3nt: TGCAGCGTTGACGGACTAGCGGGAGGCACAGATACGCAGTATTTT

j_gene: TRBJ1-2
abundance: -
len: 14
d_gene: -
v_gene: TRBV9
CDR3aa: CASSVSSPNYGYTF
CDR3nt: TGTGCCAGCAGCGTTAGCAGCCCTAACTATGGCTACACCTTC

j_gene: TRBJ2-6
abundance: -
len: 19
d_gene: -
v_gene: TRBV14
CDR3aa: CASSQESHALGTGANVLTF
CDR3nt: TGTGCCAGCAGCCAAGAATCCCACGCCCTGGGGACTGGGGCCAACGTCCTGACTTTC

j_gene: TRBJ2-2
abundance: -
len: 18
d_gene: TRBD2
v_gene: TRBV7-2
CDR3aa: CASSLPFGLAENTGELFF
CDR3nt: TGTGCCAGCAGCTTACCCTTCGGACTAGCGGAGAACACCGGGGAGCTGTTTTTT

j_gene: TRBJ2-7
abundance: -
len: 14
d_gene: TRBD1
v_gene: TRBV28
CDR3aa: CASSSWTGGDEQYF
CDR3nt: TGTGCCAGCAGTTCATGGACAGGGGGAGACGAGCAGTACTTC

j_gene: TRBJ2-1
abundance: -
len: 15
d_gene: TRBD2
v_gene: TRBV11-2
CDR3aa: CASSATSGRIYEQFF
CDR3nt: TGTGCCAGCAGCGCTACTAGCGGGAGGATCTATGAGCAGTTCTTC

j_gene: TRBJ2-7
abundance: -
len: 16
d_gene: TRBD1
v_gene: TRBV19
CDR3aa: CASSIGAGTVGYEQYF
CDR3nt: TGTGCCAGTAGTATTGGGGCCGGGACAGTAGGCTACGAGCAGTACTTC

j_gene: TRBJ2-2
abundance: -
len: 18
d_gene: -
v_gene: TRBV25-1
CDR3aa: CASSGQGTFKKNTGELFF
CDR3nt: TGTGCCAGCAGTGGGCAAGGGACATTCAAGAAGAACACCGGGGAGCTGTTTTTT

j_gene: TRBJ2-5
abundance: -
len: 17
d_gene: TRBD2
v_gene: TRBV5-1
CDR3aa: CASSLVMVAGDGETQYF
CDR3nt: TGCGCCAGCAGCTTGGTTATGGTAGCGGGAGACGGAGAGACCCAGTACTTC

j_gene: TRBJ2-7
abundance: -
len: 11
d_gene: -
v_gene: TRBV27
CDR3aa: CASRRGYEQYF
CDR3nt: TGTGCCAGCAGGAGGGGCTACGAGCAGTACTTC

j_gene: TRBJ2-1
abundance: -
len: 14
d_gene: -
v_gene: TRBV4-3
CDR3aa: CASSQDRDWNEQFF
CDR3nt: TGCGCCAGCAGCCAAGACAGGGATTGGAATGAGCAGTTCTTC

j_gene: TRBJ2-1
abundance: -
len: 14
d_gene: TRBD1
v_gene: TRBV7-7
CDR3aa: CASSPRDRANEQFF
CDR3nt: TGTGCCAGCAGCCCCCGGGACAGGGCAAATGAGCAGTTCTTC

j_gene: TRBJ1-2
abundance: few
len: 12
d_gene: TRBD1
v_gene: TRBV9
CDR3aa: CASSATGYGYTF
CDR3nt: TGTGCCAGCAGCGCGACAGGGTATGGCTACACCTTC

j_gene: TRBJ2-2
abundance: -
len: 21
d_gene: TRBD2
v_gene: TRBV7-6
CDR3aa: CASSLSWRSRSGRVSTGELFF
CDR3nt: TGTGCCAGCAGCTTATCTTGGAGGAGTAGAAGCGGGAGGGTGTCGACCGGGGAGCTGTTTTTT

j_gene: TRBJ2-1
abundance: -
len: 15
d_gene: -
v_gene: TRBV6-6
CDR3aa: CASSYSGISYNEQFF
CDR3nt: TGTGCCAGCAGTTACTCTGGGATCTCCTACAATGAGCAGTTCTTC

j_gene: TRBJ2-7
abundance: -
len: 13
d_gene: TRBD1
v_gene: TRBV27
CDR3aa: CASAGQGGYEQYF
CDR3nt: TGTGCCAGCGCGGGACAGGGTGGCTACGAGCAGTACTTC

j_gene: TRBJ2-7
abundance: -
len: 13
d_gene: -
v_gene: TRBV27
CDR3aa: CASSLTNSNEQYF
CDR3nt: TGTGCCAGCAGTTTAACCAATAGTAACGAGCAGTACTTC

j_gene: TRBJ1-3
abundance: -
len: 17
d_gene: -
v_gene: TRBV4-3
CDR3aa: CASSQDSTPIAGNTIYF
CDR3nt: TGCGCCAGCAGCCAAGATAGCACACCTATAGCTGGAAACACCATATATTTT

j_gene: TRBJ2-1
abundance: -
len: 14
d_gene: TRBD2
v_gene: TRBV9
CDR3aa: CASSVGTSINEQFF
CDR3nt: TGTGCCAGCAGCGTAGGGACTAGTATCAATGAGCAGTTCTTC

j_gene: TRBJ1-4
abundance: -
len: 14
d_gene: TRBD1
v_gene: TRBV27
CDR3aa: CASSAGTGVEKLFF
CDR3nt: TGTGCCAGCAGTGCCGGGACAGGGGTTGAAAAACTGTTTTTT

j_gene: TRBJ2-5
abundance: -
len: 16
d_gene: -
v_gene: TRBV28
CDR3aa: CASSPLDTKYQETQYF
CDR3nt: TGTGCCAGCAGTCCCCTGGACACCAAGTACCAAGAGACCCAGTACTTC

j_gene: TRBJ2-7
abundance: -
len: 13
d_gene: -
v_gene: TRBV7-6
CDR3aa: CASSLAYKVEQYF
CDR3nt: TGTGCCAGCAGCTTAGCGTACAAGGTCGAGCAGTACTTC

j_gene: TRBJ2-7
abundance: once
len: 17
d_gene: TRBD2
v_gene: TRBV11-2
CDR3aa: CASSLAHAGGPPTEQYF
CDR3nt: TGTGCCAGCAGCTTAGCCCACGCGGGAGGACCTCCTACGGAGCAGTACTTC

j_gene: TRBJ1-1
abundance: -
len: 13
d_gene: -
v_gene: TRBV19
CDR3aa: CASSFRANTEAFF
CDR3nt: TGTGCCAGTAGTTTCAGGGCCAACACTGAAGCTTTCTTT

j_gene: TRBJ1-1
abundance: once
len: 12
d_gene: TRBD1
v_gene: TRBV28
CDR3aa: CASSPGGTEAFF
CDR3nt: TGTGCCAGCAGTCCAGGGGGCACTGAAGCTTTCTTT

j_gene: TRBJ2-7
abundance: once
len: 14
d_gene: -
v_gene: TRBV27
CDR3aa: CASSLGSASYEQYF
CDR3nt: TGTGCCAGCAGTTTGGGTTCGGCTTCCTACGAGCAGTACTTC

j_gene: TRBJ2-1
abundance: -
len: 15
d_gene: -
v_gene: TRBV11-2
CDR3aa: CASSHRGGGIREQFF
CDR3nt: TGTGCCAGCAGCCACAGGGGGGGCGGGATCCGAGAGCAGTTCTTC

j_gene: TRBJ2-1
abundance: few
len: 12
d_gene: TRBD2
v_gene: TRBV29-1
CDR3aa: CGLEDLYNEQFF
CDR3nt: TGCGGACTAGAGGATCTCTACAATGAGCAGTTCTTC

j_gene: TRBJ2-3
abundance: -
len: 14
d_gene: -
v_gene: TRBV15
CDR3aa: CATSIQRVTDTQYF
CDR3nt: TGTGCCACCAGCATACAGAGAGTCACAGATACGCAGTATTTT

j_gene: TRBJ1-4
abundance: -
len: 15
d_gene: -
v_gene: TRBV5-1
CDR3aa: CASSLAITTNEKLFF
CDR3nt: TGCGCCAGCAGCTTGGCGATTACAACTAATGAAAAACTGTTTTTT

j_gene: TRBJ1-2
abundance: -
len: 15
d_gene: -
v_gene: TRBV7-2
CDR3aa: CASSTGEIFGYGYTF
CDR3nt: TGTGCCAGCAGCACGGGAGAGATCTTTGGCTATGGCTACACCTTC

j_gene: TRBJ2-3
abundance: -
len: 17
d_gene: -
v_gene: TRBV7-9
CDR3aa: CASSPTLDPSPVDTQYF
CDR3nt: TGTGCCAGCAGTCCAACCCTGGACCCGTCACCGGTAGATACGCAGTATTTT